Below are 15 T cell receptor beta chains sequenced from a single sample in a study of Ad26.COV2.S vaccination and SARS-CoV-2 variants. Sample treatment: 15 to 20 received Ad26.COV2.S at low or high dose, single or two shots; about 5 received placebo; per-sample allocation not given. Day 63 after the first vaccine or placebo injection was the time point for sampling. Some clones are missing from TCRdb's copy, which holds only in-frame ones; the method was immunoSEQ multiplex PCR. The sample includes fewer than 600,000 clones, approximately 90% seen only once; the top ten take about 1.5%. The specimen comprised peripheral blood, sampled in a trial of Ad26.COV2.S vaccine versus placebo. These receptors originate from a person between 18 and 65 years old who received the Ad26.COV2.S COVID-19 vaccine or a placebo.

This chain links TRBV12-5 with TRBJ1-1, with D tentatively TRBD1 (5 bases). V dropped 5 bases and J dropped 8 bases, with 18 bases sitting between them. The CDR3 is made up of 14 amino acids. The germline V gene encodes CDR1 LGHNT and CDR2 FRNRAP. CDR3 sequence (DNA): TGTGCTAGTGGTCCAACCGGGACGCCCGAAGAAGCTTTCTTT. Translated, it gives CASGPTGTPEEAFF.

This clone was recorded once. V is TRBV5-4 and J is TRBJ2-7; D unresolved. The CDR3 loop spans 14 amino acids. Deletions cut 3 bases from V and 2 bases from J, with 12 bases between. CDR1 and CDR2 (germline): SGHNT, YYREEE (reference sequence). The CDR3 DNA is TGTGCCAGCAGCTCGGTTGGGTCTACCTACGAGCAGTACTTC. Its translation: CASSSVGSTYEQYF.

Note on this clone: This may be a read error: a much more frequent sequence differs by one nucleotide. The chain is built from TRBV7-2 and TRBJ2-6, with D perhaps TRBD1 (6 bases). With 3 bases removed from V and 2 bases from J, the gap between germline ends came to 8 bases. Germline V gives CDR1 SGHTA, CDR2 FQGNSA. This CDR3 spans 15 amino acids. The CDR3, as DNA: TGTGCCAGCAGCTTGGGGGCGGCTGGGGCCAACGTCCTGACTTTC. Protein product: CASSLGAAGANVLTF.

The chain links TRBV19 to TRBJ2-1, with D perhaps matching TRBD1 (5 bases). The CDR3 runs 15 residues. Trimming took off 2 bases at V and 1 base at J, with 9 bases between the two ends. Germline V CDR1 and CDR2: LNHDA, SQIVND (reference sequence). CDR3 nucleotide sequence: TGTGCCAGTAGTATAAAGGGGTTATCCTACAATGAGCAGTTCTTC. Its protein product is CASSIKGLSYNEQFF.

The J gene is TRBJ1-5, the V gene TRBV27; D is uncertain. Looked up from germline, CDR1 is MNHEY and CDR2 is SMNVEV (reference sequence). V was pared by 2 bases and J by 6 bases, with 11 bases between. This CDR3 spans 14 amino acids. The CDR3: CASSLNSYGQPQHF. As DNA, the CDR3 is TGTGCCAGCAGTTTAAATTCGTACGGTCAGCCCCAGCATTTT.

The chain employs TRBV2 and TRBJ2-7, with TRBD2 matching over 9 bases. Germline V gene sequence: CDR1 SNHLY, CDR2 FYNNEI. Unmatched junction bases numbered 8, after V lost 6 bases and J lost 5 bases. The CDR3 sequence is 14 residues long. The CDR3 DNA reads as TGTGCCAGCAGCCCCCCTAGCGGGGTCCACGAGCAGTACTTC. It encodes CASSPPSGVHEQYF.

The J gene is TRBJ1-6, the V gene TRBV7-2; tentative D call: TRBD1 (6 bases). There are 15 residues in the CDR3. From germline, CDR1 is SGHTA and CDR2 FQGNSA. V was trimmed by 5 bases and J by 10 bases, leaving 18 bases between them. The CDR3 region has the DNA TGTGCCAGCAGCCGCTCTGGGGGGGCTCGGTCACCCCTCCACTTT. It is translated as CASSRSGGARSPLHF.

The CDR3 bases are TGTGCCAGCAGGCGACAGGGAATTGTGGGAGATACGCAGTATTTT. Amino acids: CASRRQGIVGDTQYF. This rearrangement joins TRBV2 to TRBJ2-3; 7 bases are shared with TRBD1. Trimming removed 6 bases from V and 5 bases from J; junction bases left unmatched: 11. The CDR3 covers 15 residues. From germline, CDR1 is SNHLY and CDR2 FYNNEI.

This chain uses TRBV4-1 with TRBJ2-7; weak D call: TRBD1 (6 bases). The V and J ends lost 2 bases and 0 bases respectively, with 14 bases between them. The germline V gene has CDR1 MGHRA and CDR2 YSYEKL. The CDR3 contains 16 residues. The chain's CDR3 is CASSQSRGLSSYEQYF. DNA for the CDR3: TGCGCCAGCAGCCAATCCAGGGGTCTATCCTCCTACGAGCAGTACTTC.

The J gene is TRBJ1-4, the V gene TRBV18; no clear D gene. Germline V gene data show CDR1 as KGHSH and CDR2 as LQKENI. The ends were cut back, 0 bases at V and 5 bases at J, with 7 bases in the middle. The CDR3 has 14 amino acids. The CDR3 reads CASSPPGQNEKLFF. The CDR3 nucleotides are TGTGCCAGCTCACCACCCGGGCAGAATGAAAAACTGTTTTTT.

This chain connects TRBV7-6 to TRBJ1-6; D possibly corresponds to TRBD1 (5 bases). The CDR3 has 14 residues. The V and J ends lost 5 bases and 4 bases respectively, with 9 bases between them. CDR1 SGHVS and CDR2 FNYEAQ come from the germline V gene. CDR3 in DNA: TGTGCCAGCAGCCCGGGGCAATATAATTCACCCCTCCACTTT. It is translated as CASSPGQYNSPLHF. The full variable domain, with the rest looked up from reference TRBV7-6 and TRBJ1-6, is GAGVSQSPRYKVTKRGQDVALRCDPISGHVSLYWYRQALGQGPEFLTYFNYEAQQDKSGLPNDRFSAERPEGSISTLTIQRTEQRDSAMYRCASSPGQYNSPLHFGNGTRLTVT.

This clone was seen only once. This chain uses TRBV7-2 with TRBJ1-3; D is unresolved. CDR3 length: 13 residues. The germline CDR1 and CDR2 sequences are SGHTA and FQGNSA. Trimming left V 2 bases short and J 2 bases short, with 4 bases between. CDR3 in DNA: TGTGCCAGCAGCTTACAGACTGGAAACACCATATATTTT. Translating it yields CASSLQTGNTIYF.

The V call is TRBV28, the J call TRBJ1-1; the D gene is possibly TRBD1 (5 bases). V was trimmed by 6 bases and J by 3 bases, leaving 11 bases between them. The CDR3 spans 13 residues. The V gene's germline CDR1 is MDHEN and CDR2 SYDVKM. The CDR3 is CASRPGRDTEAFF. In nucleotides, the CDR3 is TGTGCCAGCAGGCCAGGGAGGGACACTGAAGCTTTCTTT.

The rearrangement uses TRBV3-1 (or the pseudogene TRBV3-2) and TRBJ2-3, with a possible D match to TRBD1 (6 bases). The germline V gene encodes CDR1 LGHDT and CDR2 YNNKEL (reference sequence). The CDR3 is made up of 14 amino acids. V lost 3 bases to trimming and J lost 4 bases, with 11 bases between them. Written as DNA, the CDR3 is TGTGCCAGCAGCCACGCAGGGGCGGCAGATACGCAGTATTTT. It specifies CASSHAGAADTQYF.

The genes are TRBV7-9 and TRBJ2-7; weak D call: TRBD1 (5 bases). The length of the CDR3 is 14 residues. The germline gives CDR1 SEHNR, CDR2 FQNEAQ (reference sequence). V lost 5 bases and J lost 0, with 11 bases in between. DNA of the CDR3: TGTGCCAGCAGCCCAAGACAGTCCTCCTACGAGCAGTACTTC. It is translated as CASSPRQSSYEQYF.